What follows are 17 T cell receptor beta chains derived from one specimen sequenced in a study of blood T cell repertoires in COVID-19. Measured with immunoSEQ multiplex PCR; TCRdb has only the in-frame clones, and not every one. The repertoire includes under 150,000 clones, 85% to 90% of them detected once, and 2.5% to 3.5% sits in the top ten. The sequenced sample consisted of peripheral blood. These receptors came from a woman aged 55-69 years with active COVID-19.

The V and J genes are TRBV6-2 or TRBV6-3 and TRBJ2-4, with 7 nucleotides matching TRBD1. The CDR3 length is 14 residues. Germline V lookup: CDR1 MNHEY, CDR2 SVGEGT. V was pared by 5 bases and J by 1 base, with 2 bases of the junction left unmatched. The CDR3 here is CASSKDRAKNIQYF. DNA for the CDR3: TGTGCCAGCAGTAAGGACAGGGCCAAAAACATTCAGTACTTC.

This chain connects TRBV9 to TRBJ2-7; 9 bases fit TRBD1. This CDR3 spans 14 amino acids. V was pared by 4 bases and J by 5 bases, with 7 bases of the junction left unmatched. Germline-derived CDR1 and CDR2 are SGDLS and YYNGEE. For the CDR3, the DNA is TGTGCCAGCAGCCCACACAGGGGGCAAGACGAGCAGTACTTC. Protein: CASSPHRGQDEQYF.

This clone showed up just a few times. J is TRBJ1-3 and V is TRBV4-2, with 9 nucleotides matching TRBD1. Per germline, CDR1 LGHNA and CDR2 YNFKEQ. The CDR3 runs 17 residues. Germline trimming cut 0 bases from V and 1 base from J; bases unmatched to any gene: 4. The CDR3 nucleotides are TGTGCCAGCAGCCAAGAAGGGACAGGGTTATCTGGAAACACCATATATTTT. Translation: CASSQEGTGLSGNTIYF.

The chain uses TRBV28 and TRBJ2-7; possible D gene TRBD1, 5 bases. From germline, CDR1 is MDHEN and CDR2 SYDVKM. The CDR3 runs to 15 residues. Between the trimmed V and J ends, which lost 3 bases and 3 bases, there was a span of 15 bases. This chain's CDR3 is CASSFGHPSGYEQYF. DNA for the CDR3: TGTGCCAGCAGTTTTGGACACCCCTCCGGCTACGAGCAGTACTTC.

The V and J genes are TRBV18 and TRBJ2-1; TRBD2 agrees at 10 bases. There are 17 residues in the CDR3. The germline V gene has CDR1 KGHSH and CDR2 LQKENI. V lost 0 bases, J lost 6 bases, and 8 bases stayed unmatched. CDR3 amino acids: CASSPPTSGSVSNEQFF. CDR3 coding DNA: TGTGCCAGCTCACCACCGACTAGCGGGTCGGTAAGCAATGAGCAGTTCTTC.

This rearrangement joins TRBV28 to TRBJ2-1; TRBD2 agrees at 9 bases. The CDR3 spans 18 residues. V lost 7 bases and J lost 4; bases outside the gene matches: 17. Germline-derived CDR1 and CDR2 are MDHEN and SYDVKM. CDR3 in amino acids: CASTLFGTLLAGYNEQFF. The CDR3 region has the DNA TGTGCCAGCACCCTATTTGGGACCTTACTAGCGGGTTACAATGAGCAGTTCTTC.

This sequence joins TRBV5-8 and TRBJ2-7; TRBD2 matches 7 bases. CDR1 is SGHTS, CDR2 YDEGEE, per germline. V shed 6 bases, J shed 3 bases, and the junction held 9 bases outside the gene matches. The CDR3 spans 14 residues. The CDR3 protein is CASTGTNTGYEQYF. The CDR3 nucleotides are TGTGCCAGCACCGGGACTAATACTGGCTACGAGCAGTACTTC.

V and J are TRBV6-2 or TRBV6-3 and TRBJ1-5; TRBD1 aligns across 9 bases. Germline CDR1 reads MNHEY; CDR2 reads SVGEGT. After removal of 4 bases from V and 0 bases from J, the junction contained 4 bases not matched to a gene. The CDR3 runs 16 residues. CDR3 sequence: CASSSGQGDSNQPQHF. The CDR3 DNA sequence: TGTGCCAGCAGTTCGGGACAGGGAGATAGCAATCAGCCCCAGCATTTT.

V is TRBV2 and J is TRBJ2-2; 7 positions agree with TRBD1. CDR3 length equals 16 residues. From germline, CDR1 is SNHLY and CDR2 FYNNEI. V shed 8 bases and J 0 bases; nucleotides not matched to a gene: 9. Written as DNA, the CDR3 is TGTGCCAGCCTAACTTCCGGGACAGCGAACACCGGGGAGCTGTTTTTT. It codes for CASLTSGTANTGELFF.

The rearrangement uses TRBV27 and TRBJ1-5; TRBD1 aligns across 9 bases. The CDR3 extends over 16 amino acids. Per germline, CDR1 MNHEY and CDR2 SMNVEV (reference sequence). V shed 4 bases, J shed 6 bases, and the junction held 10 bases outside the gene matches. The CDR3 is CASSSLRDREFQPQHF. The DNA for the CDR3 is TGTGCCAGCAGTTCTCTCCGGGACAGGGAGTTTCAGCCCCAGCATTTT.

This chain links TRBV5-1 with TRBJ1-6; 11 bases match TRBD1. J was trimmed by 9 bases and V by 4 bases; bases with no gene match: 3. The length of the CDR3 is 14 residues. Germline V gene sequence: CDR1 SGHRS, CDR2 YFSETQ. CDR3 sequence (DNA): TGCGCCAGCAGCCCCGGGACAGGGGGTTCACCCCTCCACTTT. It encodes CASSPGTGGSPLHF.

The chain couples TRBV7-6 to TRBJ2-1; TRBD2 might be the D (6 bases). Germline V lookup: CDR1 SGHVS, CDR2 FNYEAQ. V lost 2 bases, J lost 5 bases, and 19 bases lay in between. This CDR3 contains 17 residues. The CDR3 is CASSLSGPERVNNEQFF. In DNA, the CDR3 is TGTGCCAGCAGCTTATCGGGGCCGGAGCGGGTTAACAATGAGCAGTTCTTC.

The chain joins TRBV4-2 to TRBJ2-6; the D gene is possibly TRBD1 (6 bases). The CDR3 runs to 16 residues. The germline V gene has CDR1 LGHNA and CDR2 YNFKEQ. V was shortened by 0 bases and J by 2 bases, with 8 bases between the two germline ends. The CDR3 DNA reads TGTGCCAGCAGCCAAGACAGGGGAACTGGGGCCAACGTCCTGACTTTC. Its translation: CASSQDRGTGANVLTF.

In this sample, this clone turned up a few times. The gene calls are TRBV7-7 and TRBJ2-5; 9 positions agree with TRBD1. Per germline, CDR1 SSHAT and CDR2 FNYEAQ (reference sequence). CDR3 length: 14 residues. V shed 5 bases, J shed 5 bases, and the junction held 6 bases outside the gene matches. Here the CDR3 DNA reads TGTGCCAGCAGCCATACAGGGGGCAGGGAGACCCAGTACTTC. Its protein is CASSHTGGRETQYF.

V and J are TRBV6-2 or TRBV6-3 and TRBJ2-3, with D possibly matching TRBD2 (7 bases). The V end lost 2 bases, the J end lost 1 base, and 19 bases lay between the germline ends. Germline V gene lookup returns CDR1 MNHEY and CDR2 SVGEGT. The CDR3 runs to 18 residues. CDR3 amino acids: CASSYPGRGATGTDTQYF. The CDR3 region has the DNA TGTGCCAGCAGTTACCCTGGTCGGGGGGCAACAGGCACAGATACGCAGTATTTT.

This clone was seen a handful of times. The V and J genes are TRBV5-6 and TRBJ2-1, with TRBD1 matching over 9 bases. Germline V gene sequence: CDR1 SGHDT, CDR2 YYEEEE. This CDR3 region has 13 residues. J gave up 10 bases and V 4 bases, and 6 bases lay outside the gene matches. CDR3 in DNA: TGTGCCAGCAGCCCTGGACAGGGGTGGGAGCAGTTCTTC. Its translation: CASSPGQGWEQFF. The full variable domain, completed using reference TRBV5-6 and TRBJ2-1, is DAGVTQSPTHLIKTRGQQVTLRCSPKSGHDTVSWYQQALGQGPQFIFQYYEEEERQRGNFPDRFSGHQFPNYSSELNVNALLLGDSALYLCASSPGQGWEQFFGPGTRLTVL.

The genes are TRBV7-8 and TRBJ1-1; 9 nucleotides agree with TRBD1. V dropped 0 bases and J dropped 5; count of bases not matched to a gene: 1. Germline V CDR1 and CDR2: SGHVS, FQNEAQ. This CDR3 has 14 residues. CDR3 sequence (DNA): TGTGCCAGCAGCTTAGCGACAGGGGGGACTGAAGCTTTCTTT. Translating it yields CASSLATGGTEAFF.